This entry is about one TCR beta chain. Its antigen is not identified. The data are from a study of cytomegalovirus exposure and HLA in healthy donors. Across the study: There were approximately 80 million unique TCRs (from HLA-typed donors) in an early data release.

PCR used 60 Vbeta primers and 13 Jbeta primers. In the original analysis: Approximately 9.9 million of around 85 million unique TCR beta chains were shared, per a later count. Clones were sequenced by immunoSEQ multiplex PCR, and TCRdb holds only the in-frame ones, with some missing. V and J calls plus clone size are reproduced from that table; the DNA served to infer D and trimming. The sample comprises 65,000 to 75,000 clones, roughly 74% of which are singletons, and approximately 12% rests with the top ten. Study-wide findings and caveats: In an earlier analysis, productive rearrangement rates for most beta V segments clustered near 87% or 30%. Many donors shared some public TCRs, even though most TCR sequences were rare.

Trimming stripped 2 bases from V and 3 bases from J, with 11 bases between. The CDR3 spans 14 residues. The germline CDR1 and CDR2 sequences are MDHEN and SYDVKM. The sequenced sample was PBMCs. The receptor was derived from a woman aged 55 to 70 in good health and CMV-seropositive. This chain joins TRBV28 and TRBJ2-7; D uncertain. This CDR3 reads CASSLIGGHYEQYF. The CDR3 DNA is TGTGCCAGCAGTTTAATCGGCGGTCACTACGAGCAGTACTTC. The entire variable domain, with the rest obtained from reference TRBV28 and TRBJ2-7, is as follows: DVKVTQSSRYLVKRTGEKVFLECVQDMDHENMFWYRQDPGLGLRLIYFSYDVKMKEKGDIPEGYSVSREKKERFSLILESASTNQTSMYLCASSLIGGHYEQYFGPGTRLTVT.